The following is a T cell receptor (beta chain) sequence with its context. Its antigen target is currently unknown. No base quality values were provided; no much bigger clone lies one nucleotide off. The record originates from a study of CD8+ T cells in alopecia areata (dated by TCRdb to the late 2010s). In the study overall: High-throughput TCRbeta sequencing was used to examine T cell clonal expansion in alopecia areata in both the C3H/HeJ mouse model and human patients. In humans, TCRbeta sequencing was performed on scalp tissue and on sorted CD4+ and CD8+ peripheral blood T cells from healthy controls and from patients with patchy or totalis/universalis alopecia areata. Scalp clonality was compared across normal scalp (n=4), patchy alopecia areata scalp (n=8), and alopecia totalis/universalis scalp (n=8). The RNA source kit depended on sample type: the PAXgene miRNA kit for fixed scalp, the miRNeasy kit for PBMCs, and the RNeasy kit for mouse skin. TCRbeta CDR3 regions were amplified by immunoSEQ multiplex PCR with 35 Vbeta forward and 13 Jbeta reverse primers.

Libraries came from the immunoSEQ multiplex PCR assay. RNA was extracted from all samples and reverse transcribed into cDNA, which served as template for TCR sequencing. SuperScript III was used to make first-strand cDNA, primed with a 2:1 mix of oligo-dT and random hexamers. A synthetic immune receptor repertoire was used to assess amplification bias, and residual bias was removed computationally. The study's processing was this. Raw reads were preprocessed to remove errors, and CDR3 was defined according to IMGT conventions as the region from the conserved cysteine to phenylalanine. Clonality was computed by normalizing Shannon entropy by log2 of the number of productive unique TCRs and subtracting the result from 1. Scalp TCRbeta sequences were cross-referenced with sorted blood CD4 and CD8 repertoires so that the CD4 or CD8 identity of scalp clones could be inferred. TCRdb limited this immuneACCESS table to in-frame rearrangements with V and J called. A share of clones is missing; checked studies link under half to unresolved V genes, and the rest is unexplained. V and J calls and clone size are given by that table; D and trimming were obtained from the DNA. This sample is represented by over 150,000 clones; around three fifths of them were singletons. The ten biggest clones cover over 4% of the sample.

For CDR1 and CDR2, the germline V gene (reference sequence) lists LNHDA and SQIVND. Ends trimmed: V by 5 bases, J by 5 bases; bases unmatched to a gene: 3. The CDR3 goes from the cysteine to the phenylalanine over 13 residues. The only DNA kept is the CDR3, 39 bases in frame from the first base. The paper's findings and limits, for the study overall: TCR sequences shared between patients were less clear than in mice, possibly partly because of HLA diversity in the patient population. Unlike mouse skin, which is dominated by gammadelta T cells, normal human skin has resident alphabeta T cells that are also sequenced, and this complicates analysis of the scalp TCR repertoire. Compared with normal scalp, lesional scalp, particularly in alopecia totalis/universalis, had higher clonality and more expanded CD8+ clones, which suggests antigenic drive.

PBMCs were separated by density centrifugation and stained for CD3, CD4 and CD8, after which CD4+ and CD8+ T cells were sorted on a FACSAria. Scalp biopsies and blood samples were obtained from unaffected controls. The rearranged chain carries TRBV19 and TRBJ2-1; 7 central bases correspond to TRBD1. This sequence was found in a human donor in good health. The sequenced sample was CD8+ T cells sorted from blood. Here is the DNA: TGTGCCAGTAGTTGGGACAGCAACAATGAGCAGTTCTTC. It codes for CASSWDSNNEQFF.